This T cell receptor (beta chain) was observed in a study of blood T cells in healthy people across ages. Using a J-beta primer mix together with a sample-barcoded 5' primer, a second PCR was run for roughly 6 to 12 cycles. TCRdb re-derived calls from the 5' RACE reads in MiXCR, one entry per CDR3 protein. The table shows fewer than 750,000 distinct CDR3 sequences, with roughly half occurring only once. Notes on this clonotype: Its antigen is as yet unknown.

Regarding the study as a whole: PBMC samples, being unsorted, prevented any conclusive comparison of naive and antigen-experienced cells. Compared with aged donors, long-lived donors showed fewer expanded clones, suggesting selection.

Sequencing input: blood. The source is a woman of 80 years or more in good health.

CDR3 DNA: TGTGCCAGCAGCTTAGATGGATCGAGGTGGCTAGCGGGGCAAACCTACAATGAGCAGTTCTTC. It yields the protein CASSLDGSRWLAGQTYNEQFF. The V gene is TRBV11-1, the J gene TRBJ2-1, with 9 bases matching TRBD2. Germline CDR1 and CDR2: SGHAT and FQDESV (reference sequence). CDR3 size: 21 residues. With V trimmed by 1 base and J by 2 bases, 18 bases remained unmatched.